The rows below give T cell receptor beta chains drawn from one sample of a study of blood T cells in healthy people across ages. TCRdb used MiXCR to reprocess the 5' RACE reads, holding one entry per CDR3 protein. This repertoire shows 550,000 to 600,000 distinct CDR3 sequences, more than 45% found once; its top ten account for approximately 25%. Specimen: blood. Source of these receptors: an elderly man in good health. The CDR3 runs from the conserved cysteine through the conserved F or W. The D gene is left open where the match is weak. Clone size is given for some rows only: seen once, a few or many times, or a class if the clone is expanded.

d_gene | len | j_gene | abundance | v_gene | CDR3aa | CDR3nt
TRBD2 | 13 | TRBJ2-1 | NA | TRBV7-2 | CASLAGRYNEQFF | TGTGCCAGTCTAGCGGGTCGATACAATGAGCAGTTCTTC
NA | 14 | TRBJ2-1 | NA | TRBV29-1 | CSVASRSGSDEQFF | TGCAGCGTTGCCTCCAGGTCCGGGTCGGATGAGCAGTTCTTC
TRBD2 | 14 | TRBJ2-1 | many | TRBV6-5 | CASSGASGYNEQFF | TGTGCCAGCAGTGGAGCTAGCGGGTACAATGAGCAGTTCTTC
NA | 16 | TRBJ2-1 | NA | TRBV3-1 | CASSPARASSYNEQFF | TGTGCCAGCAGCCCGGCAAGGGCGAGCTCCTACAATGAGCAGTTCTTC
TRBD1 | 13 | TRBJ2-7 | few | TRBV20-1 | CSANRGRYYEQYF | TGCAGTGCTAACAGGGGGCGGTACTACGAGCAGTACTTC
NA | 13 | TRBJ2-7 | many | TRBV6-5 | CASTPSLAYEQYF | TGTGCCAGCACCCCGAGCTTGGCCTACGAGCAGTACTTC
TRBD2 | 16 | TRBJ2-5 | many | TRBV7-2 | CASSSSGAGYQETQYF | TGTGCCAGCAGCTCTAGTGGAGCGGGGTACCAAGAGACCCAGTACTTC
NA | 11 | TRBJ2-1 | few | TRBV20-1 | CSANRENEQFF | TGCAGTGCTAACCGGGAGAATGAGCAGTTCTTC
NA | 13 | TRBJ1-2 | NA | TRBV20-1 | CSPRGGGRYGYTF | TGCAGCCCTAGGGGCGGGGGGCGGTATGGCTACACCTTC
TRBD1 | 13 | TRBJ1-5 | NA | TRBV20-1 | CSAAGTGNQPQHF | TGCAGTGCAGCCGGGACAGGGAATCAGCCCCAGCATTTT
NA | 15 | TRBJ1-1 | NA | TRBV4-1 | CASSQPGGGPTEAFF | TGCGCCAGCAGCCAACCGGGCGGGGGTCCCACTGAAGCTTTCTTT
TRBD1 | 18 | TRBJ2-3 | NA | TRBV6-1 | CATRDRGRPPRSTDTQYF | TGTGCCACCCGAGACAGGGGGCGACCCCCTAGAAGCACAGATACGCAGTATTTT
NA | 14 | TRBJ1-5 | NA | TRBV24-1 | CATSGRDGNQPQHF | TGTGCCACCAGTGGAAGGGACGGAAATCAGCCCCAGCATTTT
NA | 12 | TRBJ2-1 | few | TRBV7-2 | CASSSLNYEQFF | TGTGCCAGCAGCTCTCTAAACTATGAGCAGTTCTTC
NA | 14 | TRBJ1-4 | many | TRBV15 | CATSRGGGREKLFF | TGTGCCACCAGCAGAGGGGGAGGCCGGGAAAAACTGTTTTTT
TRBD2 | 16 | TRBJ2-1 | NA | TRBV3-1 | CASSLTLAGGPNEQFF | TGTGCCAGCAGCCTCACACTAGCGGGGGGGCCCAATGAGCAGTTCTTC
NA | 16 | TRBJ2-3 | once | TRBV9 | CASSVAGRASTDTQYF | TGTGCCAGCAGCGTAGCGGGCAGAGCTAGCACAGATACGCAGTATTTT
TRBD1 | 18 | TRBJ1-1 | NA | TRBV12-3/TRBV12-4 | CASSPPGQGILLNTEAFF | TGTGCCAGCAGTCCTCCGGGACAGGGAATTTTGTTGAACACTGAAGCTTTCTTT
TRBD2 | 15 | TRBJ2-4 | few | TRBV4-3 | CASSHASGGKNIQYF | TGCGCCAGCAGCCATGCTAGCGGGGGGAAAAACATTCAGTACTTC
NA | 15 | TRBJ2-1 | NA | TRBV24-1 | CATSRGKGGYNEQFF | TGCGCCACCAGTAGAGGCAAGGGCGGATACAATGAGCAGTTCTTC
NA | 16 | TRBJ2-3 | NA | TRBV7-9 | CASSLTRTWSTDTQYF | TGTGCCAGCAGCTTGACAAGGACATGGAGCACAGATACGCAGTATTTT
NA | 17 | TRBJ2-7 | once | TRBV3-1 | CASSQDCRTRWEYEQYF | TGTGCCAGCAGCCAAGATTGCCGCACTAGGTGGGAATACGAGCAGTACTTC
TRBD1 | 15 | TRBJ2-3 | few | TRBV12-5 | CASGGGQGVADTQYF | TGTGCTAGTGGCGGGGGACAGGGGGTCGCAGATACGCAGTATTTT
TRBD2 | 13 | TRBJ2-5 | few | TRBV10-3 | CAIRAGGIETQYF | TGTGCCATCAGGGCGGGAGGAATCGAGACCCAGTACTTC
TRBD2 | 15 | TRBJ2-3 | once | TRBV6-6 | CASRGGEASTDTQYF | TGTGCCAGCAGGGGGGGGGAGGCTAGCACAGATACGCAGTATTTT